These 15 T cell receptor beta chains originate from one sample sequenced in a study of blood T cell repertoires in COVID-19. Using immunoSEQ multiplex PCR, the repertoire was profiled, and TCRdb retains in-frame clones only, with some absent. The table has around 100,000 clones, approximately 87% seen once. Source material: peripheral blood. These receptors were obtained from a human donor in a cohort sampled during active COVID-19.

CDR3 protein: CASGTVPNTEAFF. CDR3 DNA: TGTGCCAGCGGGACAGTTCCGAACACTGAAGCTTTCTTT. The chain links TRBV28 to TRBJ1-1, with 7 bases fitting TRBD1. V was pared by 8 bases and J by 1 base, with 4 bases of the junction left unmatched. The length of the CDR3 is 13 residues. Germline CDR1 and CDR2: MDHEN and SYDVKM. The full variable domain, in which reference TRBV28 and TRBJ1-1 provide the parts outside the CDR3, is DVKVTQSSRYLVKRTGEKVFLECVQDMDHENMFWYRQDPGLGLRLIYFSYDVKMKEKGDIPEGYSVSREKKERFSLILESASTNQTSMYLCASGTVPNTEAFFGQGTRLTVV.

This clone came up once. The V and J genes are TRBV29-1 and TRBJ2-2, with 10 bases identical to TRBD2. With 3 bases clipped from V and 0 bases from J, the junction kept 10 bases outside the gene matches. The CDR3 runs 18 residues. Germline CDR1 reads SQVTM; CDR2 reads ANQGSEA. Here the CDR3 reads CSVDGGASGGSNTGELFF. CDR3 in DNA: TGCAGCGTTGACGGTGGGGCTAGCGGGGGATCGAACACCGGGGAGCTGTTTTTT.

The CDR3 protein is CASQRRDRKGYTF. CDR3 sequence (DNA): TGTGCCAGTCAGCGACGGGATAGGAAGGGCTACACCTTC. This rearrangement joins TRBV19 to TRBJ1-2, with D unresolved. In germline, CDR1 is LNHDA, CDR2 SQIVND (reference sequence). Between the trimmed V and J ends, which lost 8 bases and 8 bases, there was a span of 18 bases. This CDR3 spans 13 amino acids.

The chain carries TRBV19 and TRBJ2-1, with 10 bases fitting TRBD2. Trimming at V came to 3 bases and at J to 7 bases, leaving 6 bases not matched to a gene. The length of the CDR3 is 15 residues. Germline CDR1 and CDR2: LNHDA and SQIVND (reference sequence). The CDR3 DNA follows: TGTGCCAGTAGTATTCTCCTAGCGGGGGAGAATGAGCAGTTCTTC. Residues: CASSILLAGENEQFF.

This rearrangement joins TRBV7-2 to TRBJ1-2; 7 bases agree with TRBD1. The CDR3 runs to 13 residues. V lost 3 bases, J lost 8 bases, and 6 bases stayed unmatched. CDR1 SGHTA and CDR2 FQGNSA come from the germline V gene. CDR3 in DNA: TGTGCCAGCAGCTTTACAGGGGCTGGGGGCTACACCTTC. Translated: CASSFTGAGGYTF.

This clone was seen just once. The V and J genes are TRBV3-1 (or the pseudogene TRBV3-2) and TRBJ2-1; tentative D call: TRBD1 (6 bases). V was shortened by 6 bases and J by 10 bases, with 22 bases between the two germline ends. Germline loops: CDR1 LGHDT, CDR2 YNNKEL (reference sequence). The CDR3 runs to 15 residues. The CDR3 DNA is TGTGCCAGCAGTCAGGGGCCTGGGGCTCAATGGGAGCAGTTCTTC. Its protein is CASSQGPGAQWEQFF.

The rearrangement joins TRBV5-6 to TRBJ2-1; 9 positions agree with TRBD2. Germline assignment: CDR1 SGHDT and CDR2 YYEEEE. This CDR3 is built from 16 residues. V lost 3 bases, J lost 3 bases, and 7 bases stayed unmatched. CDR3 sequence: CASSSPSSGGYNEQFF. Written as DNA, the CDR3 is TGTGCCAGCAGCTCCCCCAGTAGCGGGGGCTACAATGAGCAGTTCTTC.

The J gene is TRBJ1-1, the V gene TRBV7-9; the D gene is possibly TRBD1 (6 bases). Germline V gene lookup returns CDR1 SEHNR and CDR2 FQNEAQ (reference sequence). Trimming removed 0 bases at V and 1 base at J, with 6 bases between. The CDR3 consists of 14 residues. CDR3 residues: CASSLAGANTEAFF. The CDR3 bases are TGTGCCAGCAGCTTAGCGGGGGCGAACACTGAAGCTTTCTTT.

This chain joins TRBV19 and TRBJ1-3; possibly TRBD1 for D (6 bases). Per germline, CDR1 LNHDA and CDR2 SQIVND (reference sequence). The CDR3 runs to 16 residues. Trimming took off 6 bases at V and 4 bases at J, with 19 bases between the two ends. The CDR3 spells CASSAGANTAGNTIYF. The CDR3 coding sequence is TGTGCCAGTAGCGCGGGGGCGAATACTGCGGGAAACACCATATATTTT.

The gene calls are TRBV27 and TRBJ2-3; 10 bases fit TRBD2. V dropped 2 bases and J dropped 7; count of bases not matched to a gene: 6. The CDR3 totals 15 residues. CDR1 and CDR2 from the germline V gene are MNHEY and SMNVEV (reference sequence). The chain's CDR3 is CASSLTSGAVYTQYF. The CDR3 DNA is TGTGCCAGCAGTTTAACTAGCGGGGCCGTGTATACGCAGTATTTT.

The rearrangement links TRBV6-2 or TRBV6-3 to TRBJ2-5; 11 bases are shared with TRBD2. Germline V lookup: CDR1 MNHEY, CDR2 SVGEGT. The CDR3 sequence is 15 residues long. V lost 2 bases to trimming and J lost 4 bases; unmatched junction nucleotides: 3. The CDR3 DNA follows: TGTGCCAGCAGTTACACTAGCGGGAGCTCAGAGACCCAGTACTTC. It is translated as CASSYTSGSSETQYF.

This sequence joins TRBV5-1 and TRBJ2-3, with 11 positions matching TRBD2. Looked up from germline, CDR1 is SGHRS and CDR2 is YFSETQ. Germline trimming cut 0 bases from V and 0 bases from J; bases unmatched to any gene: 3. The CDR3 covers 17 residues. CDR3 DNA: TGCGCCAGCAGCTTGGTAGCGGGAGGGCCGAGCACAGATACGCAGTATTTT. Translation: CASSLVAGGPSTDTQYF.

This rearrangement joins TRBV28 to TRBJ2-7, with TRBD2 identical over 10 bases. The CDR3 extends over 14 amino acids. Looked up from germline, CDR1 is MDHEN and CDR2 is SYDVKM. Trimming took 8 bases from V and 0 from J; bases not matched to a gene: 4. The CDR3 region is CASGSSGSSYEQYF. The CDR3 DNA follows: TGTGCCAGCGGTTCTAGCGGGAGCTCCTACGAGCAGTACTTC.

The genes are TRBV5-6 and TRBJ1-2; D unresolved. The CDR3 loop spans 14 amino acids. V lost 0 bases to trimming and J lost 2 bases, with 8 bases between them. CDR1 is SGHDT, CDR2 YYEEEE, per germline. CDR3 residues: CASSLAEGNYGYTF. CDR3 bases: TGTGCCAGCAGCTTGGCCGAGGGAAACTATGGCTACACCTTC. Based on the CDR3 plus reference TRBV5-6 and TRBJ1-2, the full variable domain is DAGVTQSPTHLIKTRGQQVTLRCSPKSGHDTVSWYQQALGQGPQFIFQYYEEEERQRGNFPDRFSGHQFPNYSSELNVNALLLGDSALYLCASSLAEGNYGYTFGSGTRLTVV.

The chain combines TRBV5-6 with TRBJ2-1, with D possibly TRBD1 on 6 matching bases. The CDR3 totals 16 residues. Germline CDR1 SGHDT, CDR2 YYEEEE. V lost 3 bases and J lost 0, with 13 bases in between. CDR3 region: CASSWGRGSSYNEQFF. The CDR3 nucleotides are TGTGCCAGCAGCTGGGGCAGGGGTAGCTCCTACAATGAGCAGTTCTTC.